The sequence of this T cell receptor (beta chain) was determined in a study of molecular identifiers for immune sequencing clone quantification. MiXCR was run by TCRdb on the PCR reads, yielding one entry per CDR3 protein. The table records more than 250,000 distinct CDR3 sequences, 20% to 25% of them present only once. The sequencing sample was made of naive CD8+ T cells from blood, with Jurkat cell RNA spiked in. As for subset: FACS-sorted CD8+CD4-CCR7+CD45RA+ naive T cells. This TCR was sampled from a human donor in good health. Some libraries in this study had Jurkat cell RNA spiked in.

This chain's CDR3 is CASSCYGRNNYGYTF. The CDR3 nucleotides are TGTGCCAGCAGTTGCTACGGCAGGAATAACTATGGCTACACCTTC. The chain carries TRBV6-5 and TRBJ1-2; D unclear. The CDR3 spans 15 residues. V was trimmed by 4 bases and J by 1 base, leaving 13 bases between them. Germline CDR1 MNHEY, CDR2 SVGAGI.